This TCR beta chain was identified during a study of shared clonotypes between healthy human individuals. General study points: In the sorted subsets, rarefaction showed sequencing was incomplete despite large depth.

Germline CDR1 reads MNHNY; CDR2 reads SVGAGI (reference sequence). The CDR3 spans 12 residues. Between the trimmed V and J ends, which lost 7 bases and 2 bases, there was a span of 9 bases. Across several immunoSEQ plates, the genomic DNA of each subset was split evenly. Generated by immunoSEQ multiplex PCR, the TCRdb table keeps only in-frame clones and is missing some. This table holds some 1 million clones, about 74% found once. In regard to this clone: What it binds is not known.

The investigators split CD4+ cells into a CD45RA+ naive subset and a CD45RA-negative memory subset. The chain joins TRBV6-6 to TRBJ2-7, with a tentative D call TRBD1 (6 bases). The specimen was memory CD4+ T cells sorted from blood. As to subset: CD45RA-negative fraction. The sequence came from a man younger than 30 in good health. The CDR3 loop reads CASMGAPYEQYF. CDR3 coding DNA: TGTGCCAGCATGGGGGCCCCCTACGAGCAGTACTTC.